This note documents a single T cell receptor (beta chain) sequence. Its target is not known. The data originate from a study of post-analysis software for immune sequencing data. Study-wide context: Disease courses included relapsing-remitting, secondary progressive and progressive-relapsing multiple sclerosis.

The CDR3 totals 17 residues. CDR1 is MNHEY and CDR2 is SVGEGT in the germline V gene. Trimming pared 4 bases from V and 6 bases from J, leaving 22 bases between. Unique molecular identifiers featured in each of the TCR beta cDNA libraries. The T cell input of roughly 0.9 to 11 million gave hundreds of thousands of cDNA molecules. Using its own MiXCR run on the PCR reads, TCRdb lists one record per CDR3 protein. Among about half a million distinct CDR3 sequences listed, less than 40% were seen once. Study-wide results and limits: Compared with controls, patients had more of five TRBV segments, including TRBV5-6, TRBV5-1 and TRBV20-1. Samples made in the same batch grouped tightly together by F measure. Diversity measured as normalized Chao1 was significantly lower in multiple sclerosis patients than in controls.

The specimen sequenced was blood. V gene TRBV6-2 or TRBV6-3 combines with J gene TRBJ1-5; TRBD1 is a possible D gene (6 bases). This TCR came from a girl under 18 with multiple sclerosis. The CDR3 region is CASSSIPTGGEGQPQHF. Here the CDR3 DNA reads TGTGCCAGCAGTTCCATCCCTACCGGGGGCGAGGGTCAGCCCCAGCATTTT.